A selection of T cell receptor beta chains follows, all from one sample in a study of blood T cell repertoires in COVID-19. Assay used: immunoSEQ multiplex PCR; TCRdb lists only in-frame clones, some missing. The table records 35,000 to 45,000 clones, approximately 92% of them present only once. What was sequenced was peripheral blood. These receptors were taken from a woman aged 80 or older with acute or convalescent COVID-19. Both conserved end residues are part of each CDR3. The order of the fields is clone size, J gene, D gene, V gene, CDR3 protein, CDR3 DNA. The D gene is left open where the match is weak. Only some rows state a clone size, as once, few, many or a class for expanded clones.

abundance: -
j_gene: TRBJ2-1
d_gene: -
v_gene: TRBV3-1/TRBV3-2
CDR3aa: CASSHAGARYYNEQFF
CDR3nt: TGTGCCAGCAGCCACGCGGGGGCCCGTTACTACAATGAGCAGTTCTTC

abundance: -
j_gene: TRBJ2-2
d_gene: TRBD1
v_gene: TRBV5-1
CDR3aa: CASSLTTGGGGELFF
CDR3nt: TGCGCCAGCAGCTTAACGACAGGGGGCGGCGGGGAGCTGTTTTTT

abundance: -
j_gene: TRBJ2-3
d_gene: TRBD1
v_gene: TRBV4-3
CDR3aa: CASSQDGGKGTGTQYF
CDR3nt: TGCGCCAGCAGCCAAGATGGCGGTAAAGGGACAGGGACGCAGTATTTT

abundance: -
j_gene: TRBJ1-2
d_gene: -
v_gene: TRBV24-1
CDR3aa: CATSDPRVGYTF
CDR3nt: TGTGCCACCAGTGATCCCAGGGTCGGCTACACCTTC

abundance: -
j_gene: TRBJ2-7
d_gene: TRBD2
v_gene: TRBV12-5
CDR3aa: CASGRGTSGAYEQYF
CDR3nt: TGTGCTAGTGGACGCGGGACTAGCGGAGCCTACGAGCAGTACTTC

abundance: -
j_gene: TRBJ2-2
d_gene: TRBD1
v_gene: TRBV25-1
CDR3aa: CASSDRDRHTGELFF
CDR3nt: TGTGCCAGCAGTGACCGGGACAGGCACACCGGGGAGCTGTTTTTT

abundance: -
j_gene: TRBJ2-3
d_gene: -
v_gene: TRBV7-3
CDR3aa: CASSLGGQGTDTQYF
CDR3nt: TGTGCCAGCAGCTTAGGAGGGCAAGGGACAGATACGCAGTATTTT

abundance: -
j_gene: TRBJ2-5
d_gene: -
v_gene: TRBV2
CDR3aa: CASSTGNQETQYF
CDR3nt: TGTGCCAGCAGTACAGGAAATCAAGAGACCCAGTACTTC

abundance: -
j_gene: TRBJ2-5
d_gene: -
v_gene: TRBV30
CDR3aa: CAWSVPEGGAETQYF
CDR3nt: TGTGCCTGGAGTGTACCGGAGGGGGGGGCAGAGACCCAGTACTTC

abundance: -
j_gene: TRBJ2-1
d_gene: -
v_gene: TRBV5-1
CDR3aa: CVSSPTLGGNEQFF
CDR3nt: TGCGTCAGCAGCCCTACATTGGGGGGCAATGAGCAGTTCTTC

abundance: -
j_gene: TRBJ1-2
d_gene: -
v_gene: TRBV7-9
CDR3aa: CASSFEAGYGYTF
CDR3nt: TGTGCCAGCAGTTTCGAAGCGGGCTATGGCTACACCTTC

abundance: few
j_gene: TRBJ2-1
d_gene: -
v_gene: TRBV5-1
CDR3aa: CASSSKDPSSYNEQFF
CDR3nt: TGCGCCAGCAGCTCCAAAGATCCCAGCTCCTACAATGAGCAGTTCTTC

abundance: -
j_gene: TRBJ2-7
d_gene: -
v_gene: TRBV18
CDR3aa: CASSPGRGPYEQYF
CDR3nt: TGTGCCAGCTCACCGGGGCGGGGTCCCTACGAGCAGTACTTC

abundance: -
j_gene: TRBJ2-7
d_gene: -
v_gene: TRBV18
CDR3aa: CASSLQGGDYEQYF
CDR3nt: TGTGCCAGCTCACTCCAGGGTGGGGATTACGAGCAGTACTTC

abundance: -
j_gene: TRBJ2-5
d_gene: -
v_gene: TRBV5-4
CDR3aa: CASSLKTGQETQYF
CDR3nt: TGTGCCAGCAGCTTGAAAACAGGGCAAGAGACCCAGTACTTC

abundance: once
j_gene: TRBJ1-3
d_gene: TRBD1
v_gene: TRBV6-6
CDR3aa: CATGQSYPGNTIYF
CDR3nt: TGTGCCACGGGACAGTCTTACCCGGGAAACACCATATATTTT

abundance: -
j_gene: TRBJ2-1
d_gene: TRBD2
v_gene: TRBV10-3
CDR3aa: CAARGLAAYNEQFF
CDR3nt: TGTGCCGCCAGAGGACTAGCAGCCTACAATGAGCAGTTCTTC

abundance: once
j_gene: TRBJ2-3
d_gene: TRBD2
v_gene: TRBV18
CDR3aa: CASSPRLAGSGGDTQYF
CDR3nt: TGTGCCAGCTCACCACGGTTAGCGGGGTCCGGGGGAGATACGCAGTATTTT

abundance: -
j_gene: TRBJ2-1
d_gene: -
v_gene: TRBV4-2
CDR3aa: CASSHGTPEYNEQFF
CDR3nt: TGTGCCAGCAGTCATGGGACACCAGAATACAATGAGCAGTTCTTC

abundance: -
j_gene: TRBJ1-3
d_gene: -
v_gene: TRBV4-3
CDR3aa: CASSQDSTVGNTIYF
CDR3nt: TGCGCCAGCAGCCAAGATTCGACAGTTGGAAACACCATATATTTT

abundance: few
j_gene: TRBJ1-2
d_gene: TRBD1
v_gene: TRBV6-5
CDR3aa: CASSYTGQANYGYTF
CDR3nt: TGTGCCAGCAGTTACACCGGACAGGCTAACTATGGCTACACCTTC

abundance: -
j_gene: TRBJ2-1
d_gene: TRBD2
v_gene: TRBV27
CDR3aa: CASSSLLRAWRGRYNEQFF
CDR3nt: TGTGCCAGCAGTTCCCTCCTAAGGGCTTGGCGGGGGAGATACAATGAGCAGTTCTTC

abundance: -
j_gene: TRBJ1-2
d_gene: TRBD1
v_gene: TRBV13
CDR3aa: CASSLTGGDGYTF
CDR3nt: TGTGCCAGCAGCCTGACAGGGGGTGATGGCTACACCTTC

abundance: -
j_gene: TRBJ2-3
d_gene: -
v_gene: TRBV19
CDR3aa: CASSILGASTDTQYF
CDR3nt: TGTGCCAGTAGTATTTTGGGGGCCTCTACAGATACGCAGTATTTT

abundance: -
j_gene: TRBJ2-3
d_gene: -
v_gene: TRBV18
CDR3aa: CASSPGAGDTQYF
CDR3nt: TGTGCCAGCTCACCTGGGGCCGGGGATACGCAGTATTTT

abundance: -
j_gene: TRBJ1-6
d_gene: TRBD1
v_gene: TRBV9
CDR3aa: CASSVGTGHNSPLHF
CDR3nt: TGTGCCAGCAGCGTAGGGACAGGGCATAATTCACCCCTCCACTTT

abundance: -
j_gene: TRBJ1-2
d_gene: -
v_gene: TRBV12-3/TRBV12-4
CDR3aa: CASSPDRTYGYTF
CDR3nt: TGTGCCAGCAGCCCTGACAGGACCTATGGCTACACCTTC

abundance: -
j_gene: TRBJ1-2
d_gene: -
v_gene: TRBV19
CDR3aa: CASSITGPPYGYTF
CDR3nt: TGTGCCAGTAGTATAACAGGGCCCCCCTATGGCTACACCTTC

abundance: -
j_gene: TRBJ1-1
d_gene: TRBD1
v_gene: TRBV6-5
CDR3aa: CASSSRQGRLNTEAFF
CDR3nt: TGTGCCAGCAGTTCTAGACAGGGGCGGTTGAACACTGAAGCTTTCTTT

abundance: -
j_gene: TRBJ2-7
d_gene: -
v_gene: TRBV7-9
CDR3aa: CASSLGGGGRIYEQYF
CDR3nt: TGTGCCAGCAGCTTAGGTGGCGGGGGCCGCATCTACGAGCAGTACTTC

abundance: -
j_gene: TRBJ2-7
d_gene: -
v_gene: TRBV5-1
CDR3aa: CASSSSAGARYEQYF
CDR3nt: TGCGCCAGCAGCTCCAGCGCGGGGGCCAGGTACGAGCAGTACTTC

abundance: -
j_gene: TRBJ1-2
d_gene: TRBD1
v_gene: TRBV7-2
CDR3aa: CASSFRQGGRNYGYTF
CDR3nt: TGTGCCAGCAGCTTTCGACAGGGTGGTCGGAACTATGGCTACACCTTC

abundance: -
j_gene: TRBJ2-3
d_gene: TRBD1
v_gene: TRBV29-1
CDR3aa: CSSNSGGRTDTQYF
CDR3nt: TGCAGCTCCAACTCAGGGGGCCGCACAGATACGCAGTATTTT

abundance: -
j_gene: TRBJ1-6
d_gene: -
v_gene: TRBV25-1
CDR3aa: CASSHRASYNSPLHF
CDR3nt: TGTGCCAGCAGCCACAGGGCGTCCTATAATTCACCCCTCCACTTT

abundance: -
j_gene: TRBJ2-3
d_gene: TRBD1
v_gene: TRBV19
CDR3aa: CASSKRDRTNTQYF
CDR3nt: TGTGCCAGTAGTAAACGGGACAGGACCAATACGCAGTATTTT

abundance: -
j_gene: TRBJ1-1
d_gene: -
v_gene: TRBV5-8
CDR3aa: CASSLGRLNTEAFF
CDR3nt: TGTGCCAGCAGCTTGGGTCGGTTGAACACTGAAGCTTTCTTT

abundance: -
j_gene: TRBJ2-2
d_gene: -
v_gene: TRBV11-2
CDR3aa: CASRRGGPNSNTGELFF
CDR3nt: TGTGCCAGCAGACGCGGGGGCCCGAATTCGAACACCGGGGAGCTGTTTTTT

abundance: once
j_gene: TRBJ1-5
d_gene: TRBD1
v_gene: TRBV3-1/TRBV3-2
CDR3aa: CASSGTGDQPQHF
CDR3nt: TGTGCCAGCAGCGGGACAGGGGATCAGCCCCAGCATTTT

abundance: -
j_gene: TRBJ2-5
d_gene: TRBD2
v_gene: TRBV2
CDR3aa: CASSERGGETQYF
CDR3nt: TGTGCCAGCAGTGAACGGGGGGGCGAGACCCAGTACTTC

abundance: -
j_gene: TRBJ2-3
d_gene: -
v_gene: TRBV19
CDR3aa: CASSSTADTQYF
CDR3nt: TGTGCCAGTAGTAGTACAGCAGATACGCAGTATTTT

abundance: -
j_gene: TRBJ2-3
d_gene: -
v_gene: TRBV4-2
CDR3aa: CASSQALTISTDTQYF
CDR3nt: TGTGCCAGCAGCCAAGCCTTGACTATTAGCACAGATACGCAGTATTTT

abundance: once
j_gene: TRBJ2-4
d_gene: -
v_gene: TRBV5-1
CDR3aa: CASSLGQQAKNIQYF
CDR3nt: TGCGCCAGCAGCTTAGGACAGCAAGCCAAAAACATTCAGTACTTC

abundance: -
j_gene: TRBJ2-7
d_gene: TRBD1
v_gene: TRBV12-5
CDR3aa: CASGTPQTGMNEQYF
CDR3nt: TGTGCTAGTGGAACCCCCCAGACAGGGATGAATGAGCAGTACTTC

abundance: -
j_gene: TRBJ2-3
d_gene: TRBD2
v_gene: TRBV4-1
CDR3aa: CASSLTSGFADTQYF
CDR3nt: TGCGCCAGCAGCCTGACTAGCGGGTTCGCAGATACGCAGTATTTT

abundance: -
j_gene: TRBJ1-2
d_gene: TRBD1
v_gene: TRBV2
CDR3aa: CASIRDRGGRGLGYTF
CDR3nt: TGTGCCAGCATTAGGGACAGGGGTGGCCGGGGACTTGGCTACACCTTC

abundance: -
j_gene: TRBJ2-5
d_gene: -
v_gene: TRBV2
CDR3aa: CASSQMETQYF
CDR3nt: TGTGCCAGCAGTCAGATGGAGACCCAGTACTTC

abundance: -
j_gene: TRBJ1-1
d_gene: -
v_gene: TRBV20-1
CDR3aa: CSARGQGKAFF
CDR3nt: TGCAGTGCTAGGGGGCAGGGCAAGGCTTTCTTT

abundance: -
j_gene: TRBJ1-5
d_gene: -
v_gene: TRBV18
CDR3aa: CASSPSLGQTSNQPQHF
CDR3nt: TGTGCCAGCTCGCCGTCCCTTGGACAGACCAGCAATCAGCCCCAGCATTTT

abundance: -
j_gene: TRBJ2-3
d_gene: TRBD2
v_gene: TRBV6-2/TRBV6-3
CDR3aa: CASSYSSGTSTDTQYF
CDR3nt: TGTGCCAGCAGTTACTCTAGCGGGACGTCCACAGATACGCAGTATTTT

abundance: -
j_gene: TRBJ1-4
d_gene: TRBD1
v_gene: TRBV10-2
CDR3aa: CASSESRPGGGGEKLFF
CDR3nt: TGCGCCAGCAGTGAGTCAAGACCAGGGGGCGGAGGTGAAAAACTGTTTTTT

abundance: -
j_gene: TRBJ2-3
d_gene: TRBD2
v_gene: TRBV5-1
CDR3aa: CASTLPTSGGTDTQYF
CDR3nt: TGCGCCAGCACCCTCCCGACTAGCGGGGGGACGGATACGCAGTATTTT

abundance: -
j_gene: TRBJ2-1
d_gene: TRBD1
v_gene: TRBV5-1
CDR3aa: CASMIGQGVDEQFF
CDR3nt: TGCGCCAGCATGATAGGACAGGGTGTGGATGAGCAGTTCTTC

abundance: -
j_gene: TRBJ1-1
d_gene: TRBD1
v_gene: TRBV19
CDR3aa: CASGPDRMNTEAFF
CDR3nt: TGTGCCAGTGGTCCGGACAGGATGAACACTGAAGCTTTCTTT

abundance: -
j_gene: TRBJ2-1
d_gene: -
v_gene: TRBV6-5
CDR3aa: CASSYIDEQFF
CDR3nt: TGTGCCAGCAGTTACATCGATGAGCAGTTCTTC

abundance: -
j_gene: TRBJ1-4
d_gene: -
v_gene: TRBV4-1
CDR3aa: CASSRGRGELFF
CDR3nt: TGCGCCAGCAGCCGAGGGAGGGGGGAACTGTTTTTT